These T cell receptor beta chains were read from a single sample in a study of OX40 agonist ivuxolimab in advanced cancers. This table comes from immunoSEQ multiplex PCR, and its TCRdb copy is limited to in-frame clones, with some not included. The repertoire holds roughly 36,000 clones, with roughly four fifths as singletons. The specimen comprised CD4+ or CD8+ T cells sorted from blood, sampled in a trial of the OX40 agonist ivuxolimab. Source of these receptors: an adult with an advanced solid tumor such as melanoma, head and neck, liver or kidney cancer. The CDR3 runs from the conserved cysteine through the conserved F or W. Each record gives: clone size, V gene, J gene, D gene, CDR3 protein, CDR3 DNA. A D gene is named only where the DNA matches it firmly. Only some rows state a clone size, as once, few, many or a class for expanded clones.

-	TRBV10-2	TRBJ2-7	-	CASSPEVGSYEQYF	TGCGCCAGCAGTCCTGAGGTCGGTTCCTACGAGCAGTACTTC
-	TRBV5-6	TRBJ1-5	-	CASSSTGHNQPQHF	TGTGCCAGCAGCTCAACAGGGCACAATCAGCCCCAGCATTTT
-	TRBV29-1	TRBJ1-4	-	CSAGTGNEKLFF	TGCAGCGCCGGGACGGGAAATGAAAAACTGTTTTTT
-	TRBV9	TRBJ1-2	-	CASSIDGGPAPGYTF	TGTGCCAGCAGCATCGATGGGGGCCCCGCTCCCGGCTACACCTTC
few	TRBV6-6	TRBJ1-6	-	CATRQDGNSPLHF	TGTGCCACCAGACAGGACGGGAATTCACCCCTCCACTTT
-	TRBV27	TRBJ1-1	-	CASSFVGNTEAFF	TGTGCCAGCAGTTTCGTAGGGAACACTGAAGCTTTCTTT
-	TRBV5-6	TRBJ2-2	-	CASSLELQGGTGELFF	TGTGCCAGCAGCTTGGAGTTACAGGGAGGGACCGGGGAGCTGTTTTTT
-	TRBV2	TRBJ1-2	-	CASTWLGADGYTF	TGTGCCAGCACTTGGTTGGGGGCGGATGGCTACACCTTC
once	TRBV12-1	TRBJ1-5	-	CASSQRNRNGSNQPQHF	TGTGCCAGCAGCCAACGAAACCGTAATGGAAGCAATCAGCCCCAGCATTTT
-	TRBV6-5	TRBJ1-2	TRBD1	CASRPDRGIGYTF	TGTGCCAGCAGGCCGGACAGGGGGATAGGCTACACCTTC
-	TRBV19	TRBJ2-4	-	CASGDRSKNIQYF	TGTGCCAGTGGAGACAGATCCAAAAACATTCAGTACTTC
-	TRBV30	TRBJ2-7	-	CACITGHLYEQYF	TGTGCCTGCATCACCGGGCACCTCTACGAGCAGTACTTC
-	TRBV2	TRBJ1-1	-	CASSTQGSFTEAFF	TGTGCCAGCAGTACACAGGGCTCGTTTACTGAAGCTTTCTTT
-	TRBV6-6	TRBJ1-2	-	CASSPTGGYGYTF	TGTGCCAGCAGTCCTACGGGGGGATATGGCTACACCTTC
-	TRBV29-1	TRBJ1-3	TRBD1	CSVDLTGGGNTIYF	TGCAGCGTTGACTTGACAGGGGGAGGAAACACCATATATTTT
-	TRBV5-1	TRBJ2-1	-	CASTAEGAPYNEQFF	TGCGCCAGCACCGCCGAAGGGGCCCCCTACAATGAGCAGTTCTTC
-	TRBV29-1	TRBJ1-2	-	CSVSTDSPYGYTF	TGCAGCGTTTCGACCGACAGCCCCTATGGCTACACCTTC
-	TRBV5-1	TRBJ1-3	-	CASSWGSRAPAGNTIYF	TGCGCCAGCAGCTGGGGCTCCAGGGCCCCGGCCGGAAACACCATATATTTT
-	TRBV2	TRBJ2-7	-	CASSEAGEQYF	TGTGCCAGCAGTGAAGCGGGGGAGCAGTACTTC
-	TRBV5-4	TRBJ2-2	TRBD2	CASSTSGTRVTGELFF	TGTGCCAGCAGCACCTCTGGGACTAGAGTCACCGGGGAGCTGTTTTTT
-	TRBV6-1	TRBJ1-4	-	CASRDEKLFF	TGTGCCAGCCGAGATGAAAAACTGTTTTTT
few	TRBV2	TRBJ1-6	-	CASSDITTYNSPLHF	TGTGCCAGCAGTGATATTACAACCTATAATTCACCCCTCCACTTT
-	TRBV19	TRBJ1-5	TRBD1	CASSPGGKWGNQPQHF	TGTGCCAGTAGTCCAGGGGGAAAATGGGGCAATCAGCCCCAGCATTTT
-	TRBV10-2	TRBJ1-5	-	CASSSIDSSQPQHF	TGCGCCAGCAGTTCTATAGACAGTAGCCAGCCCCAGCATTTT
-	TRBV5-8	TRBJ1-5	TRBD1	CASSSDRGRGSNQPQHF	TGTGCCAGCAGCTCGGACAGGGGGCGAGGTAGCAATCAGCCCCAGCATTTT
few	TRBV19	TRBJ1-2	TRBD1	CASSIRSQGAGGYTF	TGTGCCAGTAGTATACGGTCGCAGGGGGCCGGAGGCTACACCTTC
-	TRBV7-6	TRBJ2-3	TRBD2	CASSLGGGAGTDTQYF	TGTGCCAGCAGCTTAGGCGGGGGGGCCGGCACAGATACGCAGTATTTT
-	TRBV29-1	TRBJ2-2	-	CSVVLRARWAGELFF	TGCAGCGTCGTGCTCCGGGCCCGGTGGGCCGGGGAGCTGTTTTTT
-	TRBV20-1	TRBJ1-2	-	CSALHGYGYTF	TGCAGTGCTTTACACGGCTATGGCTACACCTTC
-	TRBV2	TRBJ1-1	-	CASSPRGGRDTEAFF	TGTGCCAGCAGTCCCCGCGGGGGCCGGGACACTGAAGCTTTCTTT
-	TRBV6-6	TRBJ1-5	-	CASSYSIGGQPQHF	TGTGCCAGCAGTTACTCGATAGGTGGACAGCCCCAGCATTTT
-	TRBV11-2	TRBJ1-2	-	CASSLGPIDGYTF	TGTGCCAGCAGCTTAGGGCCAATAGATGGCTACACCTTC
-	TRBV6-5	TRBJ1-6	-	CASSYQLGAGSPLHF	TGTGCCAGCAGTTACCAACTAGGGGCCGGTTCACCCCTCCACTTT